These 9 T cell receptor beta chains share one sample of origin, sequenced in a study of beta chain features in type 1 diabetes. Since all of the isolated RNA was reverse transcribed, expressed TCRB transcripts were what got sequenced. Profiling relied on immunoSEQ multiplex PCR, and the TCRdb table lists in-frame clones only, not all of them. The sample records around 240,000 clones, 7.5% to 10% being singletons. The source material was naive CD4+ T cells from blood. The receptors shown here come from a woman aged 18-29 years in good health.

This clone was observed at least ten times. The chain couples TRBV7-9 to TRBJ2-7, with 7 bases identical to TRBD2. With 4 bases clipped from V and 6 bases from J, the junction kept 15 bases outside the gene matches. This CDR3 region has 16 residues. Germline CDR1 is SEHNR and CDR2 is FQNEAQ (reference sequence). The CDR3 sequence is CASSSGRQQREGEQYF. CDR3 nucleotide sequence: TGTGCCAGCAGCTCCGGGCGCCAGCAGAGGGAGGGCGAGCAGTACTTC.

This sequence joins TRBV15 and TRBJ1-1; D is uncertain. Germline V lookup: CDR1 LNHNV, CDR2 YYDKDF (reference sequence). The CDR3 consists of 15 residues. V gave up 0 bases and J gave up 1 base, with 9 bases separating them. The CDR3 protein is CATSRDVSGNTEAFF. The DNA of the CDR3 is TGTGCCACCAGCAGAGATGTCTCGGGGAACACTGAAGCTTTCTTT.

This clone was observed a handful of times. The chain employs TRBV5-4 and TRBJ1-1; TRBD1 is a possible D gene (5 bases). CDR1 SGHNT and CDR2 YYREEE come from the germline V gene (reference sequence). The CDR3 is made up of 15 amino acids. The V end lost 2 bases, the J end lost 3 bases, and 14 bases lay between the germline ends. The CDR3 spells CASSLRRAGDTEAFF. CDR3 sequence (DNA): TGTGCCAGCAGCTTAAGAAGGGCGGGGGACACTGAAGCTTTCTTT.

The V gene is TRBV7-9, the J gene TRBJ1-4; possible D gene TRBD1, 5 bases. The CDR3 is made up of 17 amino acids. Germline assignment: CDR1 SEHNR and CDR2 FQNEAQ (reference sequence). The V gene lost 0 bases and the J gene lost 3 bases, with 14 bases spanning the gap. The CDR3 reads CASSLAQTGGANEKLFF. CDR3 nucleotides: TGTGCCAGCAGCTTAGCCCAAACGGGGGGGGCTAATGAAAAACTGTTTTTT.

This chain uses TRBV19 with TRBJ1-1; 10 bases are shared with TRBD1. The CDR3 consists of 14 residues. The trim removed 4 bases at V and 4 bases at J, leaving 3 bases unmatched. Germline CDR1 reads LNHDA; CDR2 reads SQIVND (reference sequence). The CDR3 is CASSTGQGVTEAFF. CDR3 DNA: TGTGCCAGTAGTACTGGACAGGGGGTCACTGAAGCTTTCTTT.

This clone came up a few times. At the DNA level, this CDR3 is encoded by other sequences in the same sample as well. The chain couples TRBV30 to TRBJ1-5; D is ambiguous. The germline V gene encodes CDR1 GTSNPN and CDR2 SVGIG (reference sequence). The CDR3 loop spans 12 amino acids. V lost 3 bases and J 4 bases, leaving 7 bases between the germline ends. CDR3 sequence reads: CAWRTGNQPQHF. In nucleotides, the CDR3 is TGTGCCTGGAGAACGGGAAATCAGCCCCAGCATTTT.

This clone has only a few counts. The J gene is TRBJ2-6, the V gene TRBV30, with unresolved D. The CDR3 extends over 18 amino acids. Germline CDR1 GTSNPN, CDR2 SVGIG (reference sequence). The V end lost 1 base, the J end lost 0 bases, and 16 bases lay between the germline ends. CDR3 in amino acids: CAWSGYSSLSSGANVLTF. CDR3 sequence (DNA): TGTGCCTGGAGTGGCTACTCTTCTCTTAGCTCTGGGGCCAACGTCCTGACTTTC.

This clone was found once. The junction differs from germline at one of its ends, possibly a read error. This chain links TRBV7-7 with TRBJ2-5; 8 bases are shared with TRBD2. CDR1 is SSHAT and CDR2 is FNYEAQ in the germline V gene (reference sequence). CDR3 length: 14 residues. The CDR3: CASSSGGYQETQYF. The CDR3 DNA is TGTGCTAGCAGCTCGGGGGGGTACCAAGAGACCCAGTACTTC.

CDR3 amino acids: CASSEPRLPQHF. The CDR3 DNA reads as TGTGCCAGCAGTGAACCCCGTCTTCCCCAGCATTTT. V is TRBV6-1 and J is TRBJ1-5; D is unclear. This CDR3 has 12 residues. Germline CDR1 and CDR2: MNHNS and SASEGT. V was cut by 2 bases and J by 10 bases, with 9 bases left in between.